The next 27 T cell receptor beta chains were all read from a single sample in a study of molecular identifiers for immune sequencing clone quantification. MiXCR, run by TCRdb on the PCR reads, gives a single entry per CDR3 protein. This sample yields about 320,000 distinct CDR3 sequences, of which roughly a quarter are seen a single time; 0.65% to 0.95% belongs to the top ten. Input material: naive CD8+ T cells from blood, with Jurkat cell RNA spiked in. Specified subset: FACS-sorted CD8+CD4-CCR7+CD45RA+ naive T cells. These receptors were obtained from a human donor in good health. Some libraries in this study had Jurkat cell RNA spiked in.

This chain joins TRBV11-2 and TRBJ2-5; D remains ambiguous. This CDR3 has 15 residues. Germline CDR1 is SGHAT and CDR2 is FQNNGV. V lost 4 bases to trimming and J lost 2 bases, with 14 bases between them. The CDR3 loop reads CASSSWADKQETQYF. In DNA form, the CDR3 reads TGTGCCAGCAGCTCATGGGCAGACAAACAAGAGACCCAGTACTTC.

The table lists this clonotype with many counts. The chain has TRBV6-2 or TRBV6-3 and TRBJ2-5; D is perhaps TRBD1 (5 bases). The CDR3 contains 13 residues. Trimming removed 4 bases from V and 4 bases from J, with 10 bases in between. Germline V gene sequence: CDR1 MNHEY, CDR2 SVGEGT. CDR3 amino acids: CASSSNRRETQYF. The CDR3, as DNA: TGTGCCAGCAGTTCAAACAGGCGAGAGACCCAGTACTTC.

The chain combines TRBV4-1 with TRBJ1-6; 12 positions agree with TRBD1. With V trimmed by 3 bases and J by 0 bases, 0 bases remained unmatched. This CDR3 spans 17 amino acids. CDR1 and CDR2 (germline): MGHRA, YSYEKL. The CDR3 coding sequence is TGCGCCAGCAGCCAGGGACAGGGGGCCTCCTATAATTCACCCCTCCACTTT. Translation gives CASSQGQGASYNSPLHF.

This clonotype was detected many times. The chain uses TRBV6-2 or TRBV6-3 and TRBJ2-7; D not resolved. Germline V gene data show CDR1 as MNHEY and CDR2 as SVGEGT. V was shortened by 2 bases and J by 6 bases, with 8 bases between the two germline ends. This CDR3 comprises 12 residues. For the CDR3, the DNA is TGTGCCAGCAGTTACATAGTTTCCGAGCAGTACTTC. Translation: CASSYIVSEQYF.

There are many counts of this clonotype. The chain is built from TRBV29-1 and TRBJ2-2, with 7 bases matching TRBD1. CDR3 length: 13 residues. CDR1 is SQVTM and CDR2 is ANQGSEA in the germline V gene. V lost 6 bases and J lost 2; bases outside the gene matches: 3. CDR3 in amino acids: CSVGQPNTGELFF. CDR3 nucleotides: TGCAGCGTGGGACAGCCTAACACCGGGGAGCTGTTTTTT.

Details on this clonotype: One base away lies a much larger clone, so this may be a sequencing read error. The chain is built from TRBV28 and TRBJ2-7; D is perhaps TRBD2 (5 bases). Trimming pared 3 bases from V and 6 bases from J, leaving 18 bases between. Germline-derived CDR1 and CDR2 are MDHEN and SYDVKM. The CDR3 has 15 amino acids. Here the CDR3 DNA reads TGTGCCAGCAGTTTCTGCGGGCCTCGTTTCGGCGAGCAGTACTTC. Its protein product is CASSFCGPRFGEQYF.

This clonotype was observed many times. The rearrangement uses TRBV7-2 and TRBJ2-3; D is ambiguous. CDR1 and CDR2 (germline): SGHTA, FQGNSA. The CDR3 runs to 13 residues. Trimming stripped 5 bases from V and 2 bases from J, with 8 bases between. CDR3 in amino acids: CASSADNTDTQYF. DNA for the CDR3: TGTGCCAGCAGCGCAGACAACACAGATACGCAGTATTTT.

The genes are TRBV4-2 and TRBJ2-3; 10 nucleotides agree with TRBD2. Germline V CDR1 and CDR2: LGHNA, YNFKEQ. The V and J ends lost 0 bases and 3 bases, in that order; junction bases with no gene match: 6. This CDR3 has 17 amino acids. CDR3 loop: CASSQDFLAGATDTQYF. The CDR3 DNA is TGTGCCAGCAGCCAAGATTTCCTAGCGGGGGCTACAGATACGCAGTATTTT.

This clonotype was observed many times. The gene calls are TRBV14 and TRBJ2-6; D perhaps matches TRBD1 (5 bases). Germline V gene lookup returns CDR1 SGHDN and CDR2 FVKESK. The CDR3 spans 18 residues. V dropped 4 bases and J dropped 0 bases, with 16 bases sitting between them. This CDR3 reads CASSPQGWANSGANVLTF. CDR3 in DNA: TGTGCCAGCAGCCCCCAGGGTTGGGCGAACTCTGGGGCCAACGTCCTGACTTTC.

Comment on this clonotype: Possible read error: a much larger clone is one base away. V and J are TRBV28 and TRBJ1-5; D is undetermined. Germline lookup yields CDR1 MDHEN and CDR2 SYDVKM. There are 16 residues in the CDR3. CDR3: CACSFLAGYSNQPQHF. As DNA, the CDR3 is TGTGCCTGCAGTTTCCTGGCGGGGTATAGCAATCAGCCCCAGCATTTT.

This clonotype was seen at least ten times. The chain couples TRBV30 to TRBJ2-1; weak D call: TRBD1 (6 bases). Trimming shortened V by 3 bases and J by 2 bases, and 14 bases separated the two germline ends. The CDR3 is 15 amino acids. Germline CDR1 is GTSNPN and CDR2 is SVGIG (reference sequence). The CDR3 nucleotides are TGTGCCTGGAGACAGGGACAAACCCCCTACAATGAGCAGTTCTTC. The encoded protein is CAWRQGQTPYNEQFF.

This clonotype was counted a few times. The V gene is TRBV6-5, the J gene TRBJ2-2, with D hard to call. Germline V CDR1 and CDR2: MNHEY, SVGAGI. The CDR3 sequence is 13 residues long. The V gene lost 6 bases and the J gene lost 7 bases, with 12 bases spanning the gap. The CDR3 sequence: CASSPGEGGELFF. The DNA for the CDR3 is TGTGCCAGCAGCCCTGGAGAAGGCGGGGAGCTGTTTTTT.

The chain carries TRBV4-1 and TRBJ2-1; D is undetermined. The CDR3 loop spans 13 amino acids. Germline V gene data show CDR1 as MGHRA and CDR2 as YSYEKL. The V gene lost 1 base and the J gene lost 4 bases, with 5 bases spanning the gap. For the CDR3, the DNA is TGCGCCAGCAGCCAAGCTCGATACAATGAGCAGTTCTTC. Residues: CASSQARYNEQFF.

To note about this clonotype: A read error may account for a junction end that differs from germline. The V call is TRBV7-9, the J call TRBJ2-2, with TRBD2 as a possible D gene (5 bases). Germline V gives CDR1 SEHNR, CDR2 FQNEAQ (reference sequence). CDR3 size: 13 residues. CDR3 bases: TGTGCCAGCGGCTCGCCTGGCACCGGGGAGCTGCTTTTT. It yields the protein CASGSPGTGELLF.

This clonotype was recorded many times. This chain connects TRBV5-1 to TRBJ2-7; 7 positions match TRBD1. From germline, CDR1 is SGHRS and CDR2 YFSETQ. Trimming took 4 bases from V and 0 from J; bases not matched to a gene: 4. This CDR3 comprises 14 residues. The CDR3 region is CASSAWDSSYEQYF. The CDR3 nucleotides read TGCGCCAGCAGCGCCTGGGACAGCTCCTACGAGCAGTACTTC.

The rearrangement uses TRBV12-3 or TRBV12-4 and TRBJ2-2; D ambiguous. The CDR3 has 12 residues. Trimming left V 4 bases short and J 6 bases short, with 6 bases between. The CDR3 nucleotides read TGTGCCAGCAGTTGGGTAGCCGGGGAGCTGTTTTTT. Amino acid sequence: CASSWVAGELFF.

This rearrangement joins TRBV7-9 to TRBJ2-2; TRBD1 agrees at 8 bases. V dropped 5 bases and J dropped 4; count of bases not matched to a gene: 6. This CDR3 contains 15 residues. Germline CDR1 reads SEHNR; CDR2 reads FQNEAQ (reference sequence). CDR3 in amino acids: CASSHPTGVTGELFF. The CDR3 nucleotides are TGTGCCAGCAGCCACCCGACAGGGGTCACCGGGGAGCTGTTTTTT. Full variable domain (missing parts from reference TRBV7-9 and TRBJ2-2): DTGVSQNPRHKITKRGQNVTFRCDPISEHNRLYWYRQTLGQGPEFLTYFQNEAQLEKSRLLSDRFSAERPKGSFSTLEIQRTEQGDSAMYLCASSHPTGVTGELFFGEGSRLTVL.

This clonotype was seen a handful of times. This rearrangement joins TRBV7-9 to TRBJ1-2; possible D gene TRBD1, 6 bases. Germline values: CDR1 SEHNR, CDR2 FQNEAQ (reference sequence). The CDR3 has 13 residues. The V and J ends lost 3 bases and 3 bases respectively, with 8 bases between them. The CDR3 loop reads CASSFGQHYGYTF. In DNA form, the CDR3 reads TGTGCCAGCAGCTTCGGACAGCACTATGGCTACACCTTC. Together with reference TRBV7-9 and TRBJ1-2, the CDR3 gives the full variable domain: DTGVSQNPRHKITKRGQNVTFRCDPISEHNRLYWYRQTLGQGPEFLTYFQNEAQLEKSRLLSDRFSAERPKGSFSTLEIQRTEQGDSAMYLCASSFGQHYGYTFGSGTRLTVV.

The chain has TRBV19 and TRBJ1-1; no reliable D call. In germline, CDR1 is LNHDA, CDR2 SQIVND (reference sequence). The CDR3 has 12 residues. Trimming removed 7 bases at V and 11 bases at J, with 17 bases between. The CDR3 DNA is TGTGCCAGTACCCTGGGGATAGGGTTGGCTTTCTTT. Amino acid sequence: CASTLGIGLAFF.

With respect to this clonotype: Given a much more abundant clone one base away, this may be a read error. The chain carries TRBV29-1 and TRBJ1-1; a possible D gene is TRBD1 (6 bases). This CDR3 region has 14 residues. Germline CDR1 and CDR2: SQVTM and ANQGSEA. CDR3 in DNA: TGCGGCGTTGAGGGGGGCGCGGGAAACACTGAAGCTTTCTTT. As protein: CGVEGGAGNTEAFF.

The sample holds many counts of this clonotype. This chain connects TRBV19 to TRBJ2-1; weak D call: TRBD2 (5 bases). CDR1 is LNHDA, CDR2 SQIVND, per germline (reference sequence). The V and J ends lost 1 base and 1 base respectively, with 8 bases between them. The length of the CDR3 is 15 residues. The CDR3 here is CASSIARGSYNEQFF. In DNA, the CDR3 is TGTGCCAGTAGTATAGCCCGGGGATCCTACAATGAGCAGTTCTTC.

This clonotype was detected many times. The genes are TRBV5-4 and TRBJ2-7; 9 positions match TRBD2. Germline V lookup: CDR1 SGHNT, CDR2 YYREEE (reference sequence). The length of the CDR3 is 14 residues. J gave up 2 bases and V 3 bases, and 3 bases lay outside the gene matches. The CDR3 DNA is TGTGCCAGCAGCTCGGGACTAGCACCCTACGAGCAGTACTTC. This gives the protein CASSSGLAPYEQYF.

In the case of this clonotype: A much larger clone differs by one base, so this may be a read error. The chain uses TRBV5-3 and TRBJ2-7; D remains unclear. TRBV5-3 is identified as an open reading frame with a role that is uncertain. The CDR3 loop spans 12 amino acids. V shed 8 bases and J shed 5 bases, with 14 bases lying between them. The CDR3 sequence: CARNTRWDEQYF. Written as DNA, the CDR3 is TGTGCCAGGAACACCCGCTGGGACGAGCAGTACTTC.

This clonotype has just a few counts. V and J are TRBV24-1 and TRBJ2-1; D not certain. V lost 5 bases and J 2 bases, leaving 6 bases between the germline ends. The germline CDR1 and CDR2 sequences are KGHDR and SFDVKD. The CDR3 sequence is 13 residues long. The CDR3 region is CATSVQPYNEQFF. The CDR3 DNA follows: TGTGCCACCAGTGTACAGCCCTACAATGAGCAGTTCTTC.

This clonotype appeared a few times. Since a much larger clone is just one base distant, this may be a read error. V and J are TRBV29-1 and TRBJ2-4; D may be TRBD1 or TRBD2 (5 bases each). The germline V and J ends were trimmed by 6 bases and 2 bases, with 17 bases remaining between them. The CDR3 runs 15 residues. Germline CDR1 SQVTM, CDR2 ANQGSEA. The CDR3 DNA reads as TGCAGCGTAAGAGGGGTGGCCTCGCCCAAAAACATTCAGTACTTC. It specifies CSVRGVASPKNIQYF.

This clonotype was counted ten times or more. The chain uses TRBV30 and TRBJ1-4; D gene unclear. In germline, CDR1 is GTSNPN, CDR2 SVGIG (reference sequence). Trimming removed 3 bases at V and 6 bases at J, with 11 bases between. The CDR3 is 13 residues long. DNA for the CDR3: TGTGCCTGGAGAGGTTTTGTTGATGAAAAACTGTTTTTT. Its protein product is CAWRGFVDEKLFF.

The chain joins TRBV7-9 to TRBJ2-1, with D possibly being TRBD1 or TRBD2 (5 bases each). CDR3 length: 14 amino acids. V lost 5 bases, J lost 6 bases, and 14 bases lay in between. Per germline, CDR1 SEHNR and CDR2 FQNEAQ (reference sequence). The CDR3 spells CASSQGAGPNEQFF. CDR3 coding DNA: TGTGCCAGCAGCCAAGGGGCGGGCCCCAATGAGCAGTTCTTC.